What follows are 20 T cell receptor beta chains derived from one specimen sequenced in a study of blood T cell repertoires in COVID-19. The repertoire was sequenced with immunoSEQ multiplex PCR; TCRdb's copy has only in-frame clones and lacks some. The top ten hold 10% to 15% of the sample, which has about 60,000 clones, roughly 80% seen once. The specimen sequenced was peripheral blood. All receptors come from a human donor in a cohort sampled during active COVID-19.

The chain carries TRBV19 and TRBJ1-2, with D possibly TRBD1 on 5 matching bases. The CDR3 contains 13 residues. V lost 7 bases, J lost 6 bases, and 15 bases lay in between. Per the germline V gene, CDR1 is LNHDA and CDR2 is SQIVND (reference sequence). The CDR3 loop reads CASIRDWRHGYTF. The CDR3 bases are TGTGCCAGTATCAGGGATTGGCGGCATGGCTACACCTTC.

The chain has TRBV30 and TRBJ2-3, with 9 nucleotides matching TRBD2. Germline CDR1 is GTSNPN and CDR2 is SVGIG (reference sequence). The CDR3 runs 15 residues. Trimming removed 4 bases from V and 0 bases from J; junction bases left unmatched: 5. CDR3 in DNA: TGTGCCTGGAATGGCGGGGGGGTTAGCACAGATACGCAGTATTTT. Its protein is CAWNGGGVSTDTQYF.

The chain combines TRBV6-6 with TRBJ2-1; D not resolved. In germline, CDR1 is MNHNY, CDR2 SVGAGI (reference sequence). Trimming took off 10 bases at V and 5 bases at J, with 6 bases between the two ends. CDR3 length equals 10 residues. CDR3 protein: CATRDNEQFF. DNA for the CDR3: TGTGCCACCCGGGACAATGAGCAGTTCTTC.

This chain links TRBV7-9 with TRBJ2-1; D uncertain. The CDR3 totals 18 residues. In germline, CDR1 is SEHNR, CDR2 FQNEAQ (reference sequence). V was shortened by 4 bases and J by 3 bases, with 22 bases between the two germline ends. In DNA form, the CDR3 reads TGTGCCAGCAGCTCGACCATCCAGACTGTACCATTCTACAATGAGCAGTTCTTC. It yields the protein CASSSTIQTVPFYNEQFF.

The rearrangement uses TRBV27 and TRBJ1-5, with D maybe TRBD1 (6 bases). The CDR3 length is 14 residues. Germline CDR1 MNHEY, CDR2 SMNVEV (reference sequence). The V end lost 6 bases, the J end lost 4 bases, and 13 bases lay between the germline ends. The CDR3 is CASRSTGANQPQHF. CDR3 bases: TGTGCCAGCAGATCGACAGGAGCTAATCAGCCCCAGCATTTT.

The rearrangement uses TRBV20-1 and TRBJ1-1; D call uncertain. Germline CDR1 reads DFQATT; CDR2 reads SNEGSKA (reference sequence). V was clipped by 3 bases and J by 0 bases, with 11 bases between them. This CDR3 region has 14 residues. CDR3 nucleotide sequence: TGCAGTGCTAGTCGCGGGAGGGTGAACACTGAAGCTTTCTTT. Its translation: CSASRGRVNTEAFF.

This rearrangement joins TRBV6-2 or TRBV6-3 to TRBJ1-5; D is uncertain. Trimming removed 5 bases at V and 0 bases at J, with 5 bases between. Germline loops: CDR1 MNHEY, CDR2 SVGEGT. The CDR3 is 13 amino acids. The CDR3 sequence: CASSTYSNQPQHF. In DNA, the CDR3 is TGTGCCAGCAGTACCTATAGCAATCAGCCCCAGCATTTT.

CDR3 in amino acids: CASSLNGGPDYEQYF. In nucleotides, the CDR3 is TGTGCCAGCAGCTTAAATGGGGGCCCAGACTACGAGCAGTACTTC. The V gene is TRBV7-3, the J gene TRBJ2-7; D may be TRBD1 (6 bases). The CDR3 is 15 amino acids. V shed 1 base and J shed 3 bases, with 13 bases lying between them. The V gene's germline CDR1 is SGHTA and CDR2 FQGTGA.

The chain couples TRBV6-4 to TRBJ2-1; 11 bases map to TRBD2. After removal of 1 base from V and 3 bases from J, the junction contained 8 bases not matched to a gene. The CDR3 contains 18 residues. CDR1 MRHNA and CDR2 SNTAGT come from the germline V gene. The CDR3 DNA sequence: TGTGCCAGCAGTGACTTCCCTCGACTAGCGGGGATCTACAATGAGCAGTTCTTC. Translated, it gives CASSDFPRLAGIYNEQFF.

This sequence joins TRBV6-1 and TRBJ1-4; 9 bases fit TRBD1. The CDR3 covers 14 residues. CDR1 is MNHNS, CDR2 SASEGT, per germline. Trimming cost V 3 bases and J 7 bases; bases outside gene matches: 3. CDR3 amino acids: CASSEWDRVEKLFF. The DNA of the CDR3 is TGTGCCAGCAGTGAGTGGGACAGGGTTGAAAAACTGTTTTTT.

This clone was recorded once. DNA of the CDR3: TGCGCCAGCAGCCAAAGGAGCTCCTATAATTCACCCCTCCACTTT. As protein: CASSQRSSYNSPLHF. J is TRBJ1-6 and V is TRBV4-1; D is unclear. The CDR3 spans 15 residues. V was shortened by 2 bases and J by 0 bases, with 5 bases between the two germline ends. Germline CDR1 MGHRA, CDR2 YSYEKL.

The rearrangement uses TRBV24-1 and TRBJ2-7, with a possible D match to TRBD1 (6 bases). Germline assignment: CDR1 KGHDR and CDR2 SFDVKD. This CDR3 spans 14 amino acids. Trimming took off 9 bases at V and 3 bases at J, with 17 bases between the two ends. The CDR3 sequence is CATPSRRTDYEQYF. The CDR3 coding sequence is TGTGCCACCCCCTCGCGGCGGACAGACTACGAGCAGTACTTC.

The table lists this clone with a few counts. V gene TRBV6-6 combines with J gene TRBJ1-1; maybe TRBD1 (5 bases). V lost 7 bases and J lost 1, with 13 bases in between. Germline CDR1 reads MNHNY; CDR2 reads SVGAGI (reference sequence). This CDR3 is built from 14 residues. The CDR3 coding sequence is TGTGCCAGCACCGGGGGGTTGGGGAACACTGAAGCTTTCTTT. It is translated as CASTGGLGNTEAFF.

CDR3 protein: CASSPSGGYQETQYF. The CDR3 DNA reads as TGTGCCAGCAGCCCTAGCGGGGGGTACCAAGAGACCCAGTACTTC. V usage is TRBV28 and J usage is TRBJ2-5; 11 bases line up with TRBD2. The V segment lost 6 bases and the J segment 0 bases; nucleotides outside the gene matches: 3. CDR3 length equals 15 residues. Per germline, CDR1 MDHEN and CDR2 SYDVKM.

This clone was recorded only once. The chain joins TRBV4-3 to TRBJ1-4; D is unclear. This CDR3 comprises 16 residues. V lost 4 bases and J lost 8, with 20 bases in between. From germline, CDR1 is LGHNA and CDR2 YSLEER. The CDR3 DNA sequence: TGCGCCAGCAGCCTAGCCCGGACTTACGGCGACGAAAAACTGTTTTTT. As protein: CASSLARTYGDEKLFF.

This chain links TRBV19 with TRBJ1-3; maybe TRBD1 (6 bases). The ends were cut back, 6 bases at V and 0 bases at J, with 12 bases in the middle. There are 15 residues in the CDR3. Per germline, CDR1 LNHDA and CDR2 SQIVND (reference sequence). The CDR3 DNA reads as TGTGCCAGTAGATTACAGGGCCTCTCTGGAAACACCATATATTTT. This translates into CASRLQGLSGNTIYF.

CDR3 sequence: CASSSVQTGISEAFF. The CDR3 bases are TGTGCCAGCAGTTCCGTCCAAACAGGGATCTCTGAAGCTTTCTTT. The chain combines TRBV27 with TRBJ1-1, with a possible D match to TRBD1 (6 bases). Trimming cost V 4 bases and J 6 bases, with 18 bases left between them. Germline V gene data show CDR1 as MNHEY and CDR2 as SMNVEV (reference sequence). CDR3 length: 15 residues.

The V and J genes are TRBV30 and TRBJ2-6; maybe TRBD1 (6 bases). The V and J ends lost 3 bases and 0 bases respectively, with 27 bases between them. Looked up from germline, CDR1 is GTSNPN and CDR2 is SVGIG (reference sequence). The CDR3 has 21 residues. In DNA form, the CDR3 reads TGTGCCTGGAGGGCTACAGGCACCCGGACAGCACTCCGCTCTGGGGCCAACGTCCTGACTTTC. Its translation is CAWRATGTRTALRSGANVLTF.

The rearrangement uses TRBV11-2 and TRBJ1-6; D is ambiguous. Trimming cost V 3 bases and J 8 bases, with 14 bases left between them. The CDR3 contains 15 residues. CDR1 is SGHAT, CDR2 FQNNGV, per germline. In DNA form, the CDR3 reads TGTGCCAGCAGCTTGGTCCGGGGTGGGGATTCACCCCTCCACTTT. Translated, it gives CASSLVRGGDSPLHF.

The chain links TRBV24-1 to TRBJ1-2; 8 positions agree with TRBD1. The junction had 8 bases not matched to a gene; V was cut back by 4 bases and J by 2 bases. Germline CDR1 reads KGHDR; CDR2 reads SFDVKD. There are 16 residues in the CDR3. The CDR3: CATSETGQGPNYGYTF. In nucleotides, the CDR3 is TGTGCCACCAGTGAAACTGGACAGGGCCCCAACTATGGCTACACCTTC.